Each of the 5 T cell receptor beta chains below was sequenced from the same sample in a study of shared clonotypes between healthy human individuals. Repertoires were generated with immunoSEQ multiplex PCR, while TCRdb's copy carries only in-frame clones and drops some. The sample records about 1 million clones, approximately 68% being singletons. Sequencing was performed on memory CD4+ T cells sorted from blood. Indicated subset: CD45RA-negative fraction. These receptors were obtained from a man between 18 and 29 years old in good health.

A few counts support this clone. The J gene is TRBJ2-1, the V gene TRBV5-1, with 9 bases that match TRBD2. Germline V CDR1 and CDR2: SGHRS, YFSETQ. The CDR3 has 15 amino acids. Trimming removed 4 bases from V and 12 bases from J; junction bases left unmatched: 14. The CDR3 nucleotides read TGCGCCAGCAGCCCAAGAGAGCGGGGGGTCCACAGGCAGTTCTTC. Protein product: CASSPRERGVHRQFF. Based on the CDR3 plus reference TRBV5-1 and TRBJ2-1, the full variable domain is KAGVTQTPRYLIKTRGQQVTLSCSPISGHRSVSWYQQTPGQGLQFLFEYFSETQRNKGNFPGRFSGRQFSNSRSEMNVSTLELGDSALYLCASSPRERGVHRQFFGPGTRLTVL.

The CDR3 coding sequence is TGCGCCAGCACCGAAGATGACTCTGGAAACACCATATATTTT. Translated, it gives CASTEDDSGNTIYF. This chain uses TRBV5-1 with TRBJ1-3; D remains unclear. Germline assignment: CDR1 SGHRS and CDR2 YFSETQ. CDR3 length: 14 residues. Trimming took off 6 bases at V and 0 bases at J, with 10 bases between the two ends.

Only a few counts were recorded for this clone. The chain carries TRBV19 and TRBJ2-7, with 8 bases identical to TRBD2. The ends lost 0 bases at V and 3 bases at J; junction bases unmatched: 7. The V gene's germline CDR1 is LNHDA and CDR2 SQIVND (reference sequence). The CDR3 is 16 amino acids. The CDR3 DNA reads as TGTGCCAGTAGTATAGATCCCACTAGCGGAATCTACGAGCAGTACTTC. It yields the protein CASSIDPTSGIYEQYF.

The sample holds one count of this clone. This chain links TRBV7-9 with TRBJ2-7, with unresolved D. Looked up from germline, CDR1 is SEHNR and CDR2 is FQNEAQ (reference sequence). Trimming removed 5 bases from V and 6 bases from J, with 8 bases in between. The CDR3 has 11 amino acids. CDR3 bases: TGTGCCAGCAGCCCCCAGGCCGAGCAGTACTTC. It yields the protein CASSPQAEQYF.

The chain has TRBV5-1 and TRBJ2-4, with TRBD1 matching over 7 bases. The CDR3 has 15 amino acids. V was pared by 2 bases and J by 5 bases, with 7 bases of the junction left unmatched. The germline gives CDR1 SGHRS, CDR2 YFSETQ. CDR3 nucleotides: TGCGCCAGCAGCTTCTTCGGGACAGTAGAAAACATTCAGTACTTC. Its protein product is CASSFFGTVENIQYF.